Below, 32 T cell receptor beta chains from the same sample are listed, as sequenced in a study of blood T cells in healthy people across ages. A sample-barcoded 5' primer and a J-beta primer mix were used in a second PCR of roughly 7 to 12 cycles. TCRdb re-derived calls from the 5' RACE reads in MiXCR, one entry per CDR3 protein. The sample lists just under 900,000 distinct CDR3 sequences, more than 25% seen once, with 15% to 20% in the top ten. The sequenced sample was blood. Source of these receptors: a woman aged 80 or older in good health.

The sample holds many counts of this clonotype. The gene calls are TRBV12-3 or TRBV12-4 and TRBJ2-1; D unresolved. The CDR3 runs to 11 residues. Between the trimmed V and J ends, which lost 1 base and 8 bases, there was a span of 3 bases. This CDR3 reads CASSLVDEQFF. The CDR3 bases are TGTGCCAGCAGTTTAGTGGATGAGCAGTTCTTC.

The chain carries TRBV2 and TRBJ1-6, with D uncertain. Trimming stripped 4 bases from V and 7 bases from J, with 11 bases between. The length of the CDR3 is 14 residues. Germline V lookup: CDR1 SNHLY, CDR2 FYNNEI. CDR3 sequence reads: CASSASRVNSPLHF. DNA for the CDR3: TGTGCCAGCAGTGCCTCGCGGGTGAATTCACCCCTCCACTTT. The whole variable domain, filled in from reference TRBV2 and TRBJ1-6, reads EPEVTQTPSHQVTQMGQEVILRCVPISNHLYFYWYRQILGQKVEFLVSFYNNEISEKSEIFDDQFSVERPDGSNFTLKIRSTKLEDSAMYFCASSASRVNSPLHFGNGTRLTVT.

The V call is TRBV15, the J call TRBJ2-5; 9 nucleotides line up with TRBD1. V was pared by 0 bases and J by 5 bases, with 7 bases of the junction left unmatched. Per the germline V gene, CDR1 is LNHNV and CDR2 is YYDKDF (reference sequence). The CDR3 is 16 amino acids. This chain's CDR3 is CATSRDLGQGWETQYF. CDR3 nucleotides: TGTGCCACCAGCAGAGATCTGGGACAGGGTTGGGAGACCCAGTACTTC.

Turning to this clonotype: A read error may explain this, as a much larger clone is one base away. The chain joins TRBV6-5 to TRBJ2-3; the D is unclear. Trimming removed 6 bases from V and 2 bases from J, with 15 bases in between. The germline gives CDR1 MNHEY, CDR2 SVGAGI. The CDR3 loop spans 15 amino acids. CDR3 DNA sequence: TGTGCCAGCAGACCCCAGACCCCTAACACAGATACGCAGTATTTT. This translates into CASRPQTPNTDTQYF.

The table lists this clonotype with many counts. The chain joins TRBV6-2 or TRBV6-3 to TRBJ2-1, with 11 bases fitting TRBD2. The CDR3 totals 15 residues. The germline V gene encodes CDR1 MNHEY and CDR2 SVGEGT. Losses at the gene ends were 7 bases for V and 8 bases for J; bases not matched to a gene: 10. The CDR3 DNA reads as TGTGCCAGCAAACGTAGCGGGGGGGCCTATTATGAGCAGTTCTTC. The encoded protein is CASKRSGGAYYEQFF.

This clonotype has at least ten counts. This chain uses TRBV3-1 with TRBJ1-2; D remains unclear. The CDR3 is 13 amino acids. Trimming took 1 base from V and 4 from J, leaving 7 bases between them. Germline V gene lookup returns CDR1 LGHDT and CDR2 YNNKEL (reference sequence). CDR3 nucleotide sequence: TGTGCCAGCAGCCAAGGGCAGACCTATGGCTACACCTTC. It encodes CASSQGQTYGYTF.

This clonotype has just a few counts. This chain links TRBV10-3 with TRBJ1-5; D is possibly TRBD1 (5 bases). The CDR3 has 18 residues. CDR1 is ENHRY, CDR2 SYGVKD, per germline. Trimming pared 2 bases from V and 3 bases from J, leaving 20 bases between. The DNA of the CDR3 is TGTGCCATCAGTGAGGCCCTCGGGATGTGGGGGAACAATCAGCCCCAGCATTTT. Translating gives CAISEALGMWGNNQPQHF.

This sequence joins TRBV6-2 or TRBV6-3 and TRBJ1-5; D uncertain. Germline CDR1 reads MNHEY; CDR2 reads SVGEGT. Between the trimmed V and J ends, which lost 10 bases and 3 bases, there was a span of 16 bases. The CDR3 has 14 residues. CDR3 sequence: CATRWSGSNQPQHF. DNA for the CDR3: TGTGCCACCCGTTGGTCGGGGTCCAATCAGCCCCAGCATTTT.

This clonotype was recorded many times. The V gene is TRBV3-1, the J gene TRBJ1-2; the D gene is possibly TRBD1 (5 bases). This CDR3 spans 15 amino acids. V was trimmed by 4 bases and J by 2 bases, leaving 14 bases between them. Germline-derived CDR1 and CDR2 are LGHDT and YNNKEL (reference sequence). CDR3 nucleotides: TGTGCCAGCAGCCCTCTCGGGGCGCCGAACTATGGCTACACCTTC. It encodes CASSPLGAPNYGYTF.

CDR3 coding DNA: TGCGCCAGCAGCTTCCAACGGGGCGAAGAGACCCAGTACTTC. Its translation is CASSFQRGEETQYF. This sequence joins TRBV5-1 and TRBJ2-5; D is tentatively TRBD1 or TRBD2 (5 bases each). The CDR3 is 14 residues long. Trimming removed 2 bases from V and 3 bases from J, with 11 bases in between. Germline CDR1 reads SGHRS; CDR2 reads YFSETQ.

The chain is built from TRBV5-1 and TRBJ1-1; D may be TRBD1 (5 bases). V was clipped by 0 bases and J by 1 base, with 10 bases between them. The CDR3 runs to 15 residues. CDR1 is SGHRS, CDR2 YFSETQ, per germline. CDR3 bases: TGCGCCAGCAGCTTGGAAGTCAGGGCGAACACTGAAGCTTTCTTT. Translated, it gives CASSLEVRANTEAFF.

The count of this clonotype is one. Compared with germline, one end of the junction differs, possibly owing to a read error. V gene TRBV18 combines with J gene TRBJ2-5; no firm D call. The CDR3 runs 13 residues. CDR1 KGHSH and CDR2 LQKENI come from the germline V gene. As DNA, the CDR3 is TGTGTCAGCTTACAAACCCTACAAGAGACCCAGTACTTC. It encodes CVSLQTLQETQYF.

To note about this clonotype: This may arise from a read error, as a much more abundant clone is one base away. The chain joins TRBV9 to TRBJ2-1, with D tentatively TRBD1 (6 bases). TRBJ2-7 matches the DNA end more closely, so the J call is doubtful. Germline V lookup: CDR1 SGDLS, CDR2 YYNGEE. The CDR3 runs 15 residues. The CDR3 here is CASSVRGYSYNEQYF. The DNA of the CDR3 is TGTGCCAGCAGCGTAAGGGGGTACTCCTACAATGAGCAGTACTTC.

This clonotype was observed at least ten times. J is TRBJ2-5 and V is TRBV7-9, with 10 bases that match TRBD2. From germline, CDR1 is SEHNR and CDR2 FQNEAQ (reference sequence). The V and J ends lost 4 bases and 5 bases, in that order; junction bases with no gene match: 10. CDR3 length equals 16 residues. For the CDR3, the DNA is TGTGCCAGCAGCTCGGGGAGCGGGGGGGCTGTCGAGACCCAGTACTTC. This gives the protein CASSSGSGGAVETQYF.

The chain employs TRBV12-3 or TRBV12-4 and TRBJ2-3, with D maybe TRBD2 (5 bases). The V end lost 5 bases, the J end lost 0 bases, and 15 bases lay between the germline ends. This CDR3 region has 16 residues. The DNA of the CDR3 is TGTGCCAGCAGTGGGGATGCTAGAGGGAGCACAGATACGCAGTATTTT. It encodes CASSGDARGSTDTQYF.

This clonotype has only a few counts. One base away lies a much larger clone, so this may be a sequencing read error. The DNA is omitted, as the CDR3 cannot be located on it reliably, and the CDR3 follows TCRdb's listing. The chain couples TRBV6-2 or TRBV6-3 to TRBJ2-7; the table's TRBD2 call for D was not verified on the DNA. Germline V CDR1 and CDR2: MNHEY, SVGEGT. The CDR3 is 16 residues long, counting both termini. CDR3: CASSTSIAILSGEQYF.

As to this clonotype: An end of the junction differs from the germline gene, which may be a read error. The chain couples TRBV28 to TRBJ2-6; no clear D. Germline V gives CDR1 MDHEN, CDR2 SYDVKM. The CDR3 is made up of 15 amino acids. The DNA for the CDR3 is TGTACCAGCAGTTTATCCACCCCTGGGGCCAACGTCCTGACTTTC. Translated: CTSSLSTPGANVLTF.

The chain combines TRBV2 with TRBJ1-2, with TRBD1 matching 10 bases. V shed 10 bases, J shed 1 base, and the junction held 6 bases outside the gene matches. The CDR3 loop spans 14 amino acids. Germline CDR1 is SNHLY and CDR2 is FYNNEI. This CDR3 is CATSGQGVNYGYTF. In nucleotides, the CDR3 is TGTGCCACTTCAGGACAGGGGGTTAACTATGGCTACACCTTC. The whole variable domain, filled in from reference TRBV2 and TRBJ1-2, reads EPEVTQTPSHQVTQMGQEVILRCVPISNHLYFYWYRQILGQKVEFLVSFYNNEISEKSEIFDDQFSVERPDGSNFTLKIRSTKLEDSAMYFCATSGQGVNYGYTFGSGTRLTVV.

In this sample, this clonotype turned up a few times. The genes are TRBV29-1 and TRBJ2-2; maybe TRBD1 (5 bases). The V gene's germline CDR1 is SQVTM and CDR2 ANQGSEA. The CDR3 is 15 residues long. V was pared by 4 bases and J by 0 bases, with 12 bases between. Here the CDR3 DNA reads TGCAGCGTTGCATCACAGGAGACGAACACCGGGGAGCTGTTTTTT. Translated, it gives CSVASQETNTGELFF.

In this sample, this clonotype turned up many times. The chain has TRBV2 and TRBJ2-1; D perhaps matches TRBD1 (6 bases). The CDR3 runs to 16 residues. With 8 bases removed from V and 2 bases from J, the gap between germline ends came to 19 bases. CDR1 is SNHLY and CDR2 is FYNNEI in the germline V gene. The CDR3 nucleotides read TGTGCCAGCGTTTGGGGGCAAGGCAGCCCCTACAATGAGCAGTTCTTC. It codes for CASVWGQGSPYNEQFF.

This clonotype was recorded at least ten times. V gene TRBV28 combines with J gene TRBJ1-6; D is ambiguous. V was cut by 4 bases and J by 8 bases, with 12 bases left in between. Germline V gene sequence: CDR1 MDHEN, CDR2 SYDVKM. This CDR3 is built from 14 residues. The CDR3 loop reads CASSWTSPHSPLHF. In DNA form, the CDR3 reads TGTGCCAGCAGTTGGACGTCCCCTCATTCACCCCTCCACTTT.

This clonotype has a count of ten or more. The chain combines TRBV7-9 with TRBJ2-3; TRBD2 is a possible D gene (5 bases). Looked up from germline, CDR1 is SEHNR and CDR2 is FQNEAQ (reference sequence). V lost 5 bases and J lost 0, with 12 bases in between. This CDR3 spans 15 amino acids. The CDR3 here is CASSRPGISTDTQYF. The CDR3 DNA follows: TGTGCCAGCAGCCGACCCGGGATAAGCACAGATACGCAGTATTTT.

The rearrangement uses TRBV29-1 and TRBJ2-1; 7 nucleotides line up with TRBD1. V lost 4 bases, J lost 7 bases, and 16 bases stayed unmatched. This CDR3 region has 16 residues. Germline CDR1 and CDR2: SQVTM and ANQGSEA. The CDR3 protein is CSVGRFARGPGNEQFF. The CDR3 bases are TGCAGCGTTGGACGATTCGCGAGGGGGCCGGGTAATGAGCAGTTCTTC.

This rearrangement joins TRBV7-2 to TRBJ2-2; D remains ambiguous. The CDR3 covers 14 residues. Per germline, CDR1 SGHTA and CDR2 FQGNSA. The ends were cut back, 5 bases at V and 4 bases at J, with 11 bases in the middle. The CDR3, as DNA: TGTGCCAGCAGCCCCGCAGCGAGCACCGGGGAGCTGTTTTTT. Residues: CASSPAASTGELFF.

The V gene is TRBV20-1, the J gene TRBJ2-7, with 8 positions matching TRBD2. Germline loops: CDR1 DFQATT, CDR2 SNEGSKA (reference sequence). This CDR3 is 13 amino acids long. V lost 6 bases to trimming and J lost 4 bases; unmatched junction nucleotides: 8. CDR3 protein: CSANGGGGYEQYF. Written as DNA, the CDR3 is TGCAGTGCCAACGGGGGGGGTGGATACGAGCAGTACTTC.

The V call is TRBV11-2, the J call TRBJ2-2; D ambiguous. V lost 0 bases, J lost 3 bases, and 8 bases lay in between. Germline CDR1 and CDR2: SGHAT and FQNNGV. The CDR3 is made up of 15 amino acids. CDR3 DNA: TGTGCCAGCAGCTTAGACCTCCTGGACACCGGGGAGCTGTTTTTT. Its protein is CASSLDLLDTGELFF.

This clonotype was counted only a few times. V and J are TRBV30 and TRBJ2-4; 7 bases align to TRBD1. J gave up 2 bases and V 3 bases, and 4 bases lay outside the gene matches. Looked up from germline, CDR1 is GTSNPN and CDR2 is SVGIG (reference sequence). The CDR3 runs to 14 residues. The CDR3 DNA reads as TGTGCCTGGAGCCTGACAGGGTCCAAAAACATTCAGTACTTC. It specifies CAWSLTGSKNIQYF. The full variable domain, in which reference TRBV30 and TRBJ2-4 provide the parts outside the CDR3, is SQTIHQWPATLVQPVGSPLSLECTVEGTSNPNLYWYRQAAGRGLQLLFYSVGIGQISSEVPQNLSASRPQDRQFILSSKKLLLSDSGFYLCAWSLTGSKNIQYFGAGTRLSVL.

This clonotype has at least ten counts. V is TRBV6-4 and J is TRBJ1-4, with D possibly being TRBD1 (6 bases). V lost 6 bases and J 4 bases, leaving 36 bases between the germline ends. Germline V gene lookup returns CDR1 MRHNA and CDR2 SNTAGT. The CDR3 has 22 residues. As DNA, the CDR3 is TGTGCCAGCAGCCTCTCTTACGCCCTTTACTCACAGGGAGTTGATCGTAATGAAAAACTGTTTTTT. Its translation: CASSLSYALYSQGVDRNEKLFF.

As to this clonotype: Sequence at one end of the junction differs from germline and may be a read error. CDR3 region: CASGLGRGWGTEAFF. CDR3 nucleotides: TGTGCCAGCGGCTTGGGGAGGGGATGGGGCACTGAAGCTTTCTTT. J is TRBJ1-1 and V is TRBV5-5; D might be TRBD1 (5 bases). The CDR3 is made up of 15 amino acids. Per the germline V gene, CDR1 is SGHKS and CDR2 is YYEKEE (reference sequence).

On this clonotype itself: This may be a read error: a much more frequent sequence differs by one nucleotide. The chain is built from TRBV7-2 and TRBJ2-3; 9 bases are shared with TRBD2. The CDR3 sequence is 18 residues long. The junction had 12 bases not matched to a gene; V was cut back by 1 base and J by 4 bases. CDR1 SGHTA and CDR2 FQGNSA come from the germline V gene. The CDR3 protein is CASSLGRVSGGRPDTQYF. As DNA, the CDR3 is TGTGCCAGCAGCTTAGGCAGAGTCAGCGGGGGGCGGCCAGATACGCAGTATTTT.

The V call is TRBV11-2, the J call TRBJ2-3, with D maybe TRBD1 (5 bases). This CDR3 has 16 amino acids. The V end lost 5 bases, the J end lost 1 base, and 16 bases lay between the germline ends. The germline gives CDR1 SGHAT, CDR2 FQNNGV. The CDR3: CASSAGPGARTDTQYF. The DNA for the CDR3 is TGTGCCAGCAGCGCTGGCCCTGGGGCCCGCACAGATACGCAGTATTTT.

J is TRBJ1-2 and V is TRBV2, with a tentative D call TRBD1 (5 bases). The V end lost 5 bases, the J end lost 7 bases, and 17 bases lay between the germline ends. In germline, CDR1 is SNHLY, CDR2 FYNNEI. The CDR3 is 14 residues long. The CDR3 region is CASSLDTALGGYTF. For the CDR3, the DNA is TGTGCCAGCAGTTTGGACACCGCCCTAGGTGGCTACACCTTC.